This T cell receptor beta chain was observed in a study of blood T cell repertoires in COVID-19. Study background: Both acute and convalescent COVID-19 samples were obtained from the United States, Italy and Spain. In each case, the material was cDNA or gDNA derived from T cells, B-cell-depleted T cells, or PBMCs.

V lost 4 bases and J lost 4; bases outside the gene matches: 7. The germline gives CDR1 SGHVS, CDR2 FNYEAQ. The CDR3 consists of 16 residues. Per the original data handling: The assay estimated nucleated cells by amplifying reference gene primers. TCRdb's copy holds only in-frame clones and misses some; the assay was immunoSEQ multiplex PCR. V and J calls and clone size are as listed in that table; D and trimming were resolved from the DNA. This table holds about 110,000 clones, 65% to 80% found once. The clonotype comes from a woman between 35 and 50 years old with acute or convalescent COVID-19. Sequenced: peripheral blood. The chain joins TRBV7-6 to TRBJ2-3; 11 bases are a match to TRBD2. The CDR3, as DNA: TGTGCCAGCAGCTCAGATAGCGGGGGGGCCTCAGATACGCAGTATTTT. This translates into CASSSDSGGASDTQYF. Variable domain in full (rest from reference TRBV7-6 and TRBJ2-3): GAGVSQSPRYKVTKRGQDVALRCDPISGHVSLYWYRQALGQGPEFLTYFNYEAQQDKSGLPNDRFSAERPEGSISTLTIQRTEQRDSAMYRCASSSDSGGASDTQYFGPGTRLTVL.